This TCR beta chain was profiled in a study of blood T cell repertoires in COVID-19. Some clones are missing from TCRdb's copy, which holds only in-frame ones; the method was immunoSEQ multiplex PCR. This table has fewer than 350,000 clones, roughly nine tenths appearing once. The CDR3 is 14 residues long. Germline trimming cut 4 bases from V and 4 bases from J; bases unmatched to any gene: 4. The V gene's germline CDR1 is MGHRA and CDR2 YSYEKL. Sequenced: peripheral blood. This clonotype originated in a woman aged 30 to 39 with COVID-19, enrolled during active disease. J is TRBJ1-1 and V is TRBV4-1; 9 bases map to TRBD1. This chain's CDR3 is CASSLGQGFTEAFF. Written as DNA, the CDR3 is TGCGCCAGCAGCCTGGGACAGGGTTTCACTGAAGCTTTCTTT.